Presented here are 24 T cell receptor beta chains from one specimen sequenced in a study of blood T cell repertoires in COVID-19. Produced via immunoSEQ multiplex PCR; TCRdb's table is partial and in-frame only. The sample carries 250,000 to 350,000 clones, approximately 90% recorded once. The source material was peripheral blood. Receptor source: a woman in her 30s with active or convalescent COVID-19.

The CDR3 protein is CASSLVAGVHDTQYF. Written as DNA, the CDR3 is TGTGCCAGCAGCTTAGTAGCGGGGGTTCACGATACGCAGTATTTT. V is TRBV7-2 and J is TRBJ2-3; TRBD2 matches at 9 bases. Germline V CDR1 and CDR2: SGHTA, FQGNSA. V trimming: 1 base; J trimming: 6 bases; junction bases outside the gene matches: 5. The length of the CDR3 is 15 residues.

In DNA, the CDR3 is TGTGCCAGCAGTTCTTACGTAGACAATGAGCAGTTCTTC. Translated, it gives CASSSYVDNEQFF. V gene TRBV27 combines with J gene TRBJ2-1, with D uncertain. V was trimmed by 4 bases and J by 5 bases, leaving 9 bases between them. This CDR3 comprises 13 residues. The germline gives CDR1 MNHEY, CDR2 SMNVEV (reference sequence).

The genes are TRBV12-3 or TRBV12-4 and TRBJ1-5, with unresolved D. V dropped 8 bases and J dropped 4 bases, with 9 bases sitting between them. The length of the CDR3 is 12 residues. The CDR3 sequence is CASRRGNQPQHF. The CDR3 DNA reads TGTGCCAGCCGCCGAGGAAATCAGCCCCAGCATTTT.

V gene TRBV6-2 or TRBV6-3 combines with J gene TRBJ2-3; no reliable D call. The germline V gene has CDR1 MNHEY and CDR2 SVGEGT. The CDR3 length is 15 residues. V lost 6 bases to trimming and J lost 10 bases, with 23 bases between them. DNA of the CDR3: TGTGCCAGCAGCCTAAGGTCCCTCTCGTATCAGGCGCAGTATTTT. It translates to CASSLRSLSYQAQYF.

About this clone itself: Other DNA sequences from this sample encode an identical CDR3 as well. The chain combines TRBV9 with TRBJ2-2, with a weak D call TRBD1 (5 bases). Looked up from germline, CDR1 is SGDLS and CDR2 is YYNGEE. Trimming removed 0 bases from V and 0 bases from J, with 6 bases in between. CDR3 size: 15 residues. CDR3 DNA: TGTGCCAGCAGCGTAGGGGGCGCGAACACCGGGGAGCTGTTTTTT. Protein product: CASSVGGANTGELFF.

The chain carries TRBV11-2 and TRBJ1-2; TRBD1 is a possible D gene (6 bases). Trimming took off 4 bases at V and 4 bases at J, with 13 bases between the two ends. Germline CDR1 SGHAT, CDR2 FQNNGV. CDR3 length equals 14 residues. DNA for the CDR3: TGTGCCAGCAGCTCGGCCAGGGGTAGCTATGGCTACACCTTC. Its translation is CASSSARGSYGYTF.

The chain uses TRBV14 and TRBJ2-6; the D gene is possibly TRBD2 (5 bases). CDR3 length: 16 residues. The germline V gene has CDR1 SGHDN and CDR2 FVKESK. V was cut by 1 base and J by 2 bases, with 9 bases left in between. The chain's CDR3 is CASSQGKRAGANVLTF. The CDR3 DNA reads TGTGCCAGCAGCCAAGGGAAGAGGGCTGGGGCCAACGTCCTGACTTTC.

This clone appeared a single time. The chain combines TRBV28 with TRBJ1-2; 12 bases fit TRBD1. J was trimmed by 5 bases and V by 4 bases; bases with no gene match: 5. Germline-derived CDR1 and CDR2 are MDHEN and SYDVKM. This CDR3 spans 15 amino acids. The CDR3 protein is CASSSPGQGAYGYTF. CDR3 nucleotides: TGTGCCAGCAGTTCTCCGGGACAGGGGGCTTATGGCTACACCTTC.

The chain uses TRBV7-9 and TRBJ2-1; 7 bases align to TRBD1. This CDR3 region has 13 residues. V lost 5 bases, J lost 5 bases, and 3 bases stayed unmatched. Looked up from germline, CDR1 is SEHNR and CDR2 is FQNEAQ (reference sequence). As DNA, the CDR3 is TGTGCCAGCAGCCGCCAGGGGGACAATGAGCAGTTCTTC. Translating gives CASSRQGDNEQFF. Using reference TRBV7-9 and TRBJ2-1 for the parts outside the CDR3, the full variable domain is DTGVSQNPRHKITKRGQNVTFRCDPISEHNRLYWYRQTLGQGPEFLTYFQNEAQLEKSRLLSDRFSAERPKGSFSTLEIQRTEQGDSAMYLCASSRQGDNEQFFGPGTRLTVL.

The CDR3 sequence: CAWSTHRGAYGYTF. CDR3 nucleotide sequence: TGTGCCTGGAGTACCCACAGGGGCGCCTATGGCTACACCTTC. The chain joins TRBV30 to TRBJ1-2; the match to TRBD1 covers 7 bases. Trimming at V came to 2 bases and at J to 4 bases, leaving 7 bases not matched to a gene. Per germline, CDR1 GTSNPN and CDR2 SVGIG (reference sequence). The CDR3 is made up of 14 amino acids. The complete variable domain, with remaining parts taken from reference TRBV30 and TRBJ1-2, reads SQTIHQWPATLVQPVGSPLSLECTVEGTSNPNLYWYRQAAGRGLQLLFYSVGIGQISSEVPQNLSASRPQDRQFILSSKKLLLSDSGFYLCAWSTHRGAYGYTFGSGTRLTVV.

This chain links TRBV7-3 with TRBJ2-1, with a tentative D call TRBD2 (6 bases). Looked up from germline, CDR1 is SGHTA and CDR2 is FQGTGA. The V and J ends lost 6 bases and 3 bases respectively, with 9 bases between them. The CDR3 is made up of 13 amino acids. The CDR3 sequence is CASRGGGYNEQFF. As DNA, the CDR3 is TGTGCCAGCAGGGGGGGTGGCTACAATGAGCAGTTCTTC.

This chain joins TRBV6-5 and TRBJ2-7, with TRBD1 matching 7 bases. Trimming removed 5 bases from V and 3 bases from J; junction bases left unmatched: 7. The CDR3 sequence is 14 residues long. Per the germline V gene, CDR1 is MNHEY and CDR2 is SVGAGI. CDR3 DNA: TGTGCCAGCAGTCCCTCTCCAGGGGGCTACGAGCAGTACTTC. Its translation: CASSPSPGGYEQYF.

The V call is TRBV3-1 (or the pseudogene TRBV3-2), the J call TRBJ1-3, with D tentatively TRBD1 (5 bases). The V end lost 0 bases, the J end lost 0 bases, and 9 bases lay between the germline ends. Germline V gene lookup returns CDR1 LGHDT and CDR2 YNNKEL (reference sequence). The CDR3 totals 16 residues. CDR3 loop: CASSQDATVSGNTIYF. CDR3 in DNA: TGTGCCAGCAGCCAAGATGCGACAGTCTCTGGAAACACCATATATTTT.

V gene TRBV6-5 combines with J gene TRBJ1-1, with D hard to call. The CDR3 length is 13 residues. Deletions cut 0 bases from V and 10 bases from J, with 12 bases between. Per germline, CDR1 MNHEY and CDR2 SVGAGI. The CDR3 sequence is CASSYSGKAAAFF. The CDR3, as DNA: TGTGCCAGCAGTTACTCGGGGAAAGCGGCAGCTTTCTTT.

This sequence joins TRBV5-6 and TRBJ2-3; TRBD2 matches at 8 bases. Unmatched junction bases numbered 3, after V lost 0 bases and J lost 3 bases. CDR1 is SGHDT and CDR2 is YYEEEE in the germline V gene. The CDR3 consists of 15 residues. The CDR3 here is CASSLVGGGTDTQYF. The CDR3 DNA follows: TGTGCCAGCAGCTTGGTCGGGGGGGGAACAGATACGCAGTATTTT.

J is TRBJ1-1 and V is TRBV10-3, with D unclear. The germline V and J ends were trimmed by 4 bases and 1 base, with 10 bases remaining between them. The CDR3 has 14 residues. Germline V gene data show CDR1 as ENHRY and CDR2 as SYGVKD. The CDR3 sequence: CAISGRPTNTEAFF. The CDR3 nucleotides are TGTGCCATCAGTGGCAGGCCAACGAACACTGAAGCTTTCTTT.

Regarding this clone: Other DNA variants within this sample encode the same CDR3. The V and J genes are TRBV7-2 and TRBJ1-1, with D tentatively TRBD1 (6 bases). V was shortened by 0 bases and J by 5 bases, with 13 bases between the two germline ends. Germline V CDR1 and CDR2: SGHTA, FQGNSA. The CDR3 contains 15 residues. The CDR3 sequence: CASSLARGGGTEAFF. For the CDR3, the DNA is TGTGCCAGCAGCTTAGCGAGAGGGGGTGGGACTGAAGCTTTCTTT.

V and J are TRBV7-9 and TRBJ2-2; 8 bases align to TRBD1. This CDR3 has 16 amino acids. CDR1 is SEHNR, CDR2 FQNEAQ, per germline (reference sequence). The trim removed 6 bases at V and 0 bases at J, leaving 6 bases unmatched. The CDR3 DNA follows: TGTGCCAGCAGTCTCGGACAGGGAACGAACACCGGGGAGCTGTTTTTT. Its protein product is CASSLGQGTNTGELFF. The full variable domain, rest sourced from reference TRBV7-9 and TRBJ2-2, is DTGVSQNPRHKITKRGQNVTFRCDPISEHNRLYWYRQTLGQGPEFLTYFQNEAQLEKSRLLSDRFSAERPKGSFSTLEIQRTEQGDSAMYLCASSLGQGTNTGELFFGEGSRLTVL.

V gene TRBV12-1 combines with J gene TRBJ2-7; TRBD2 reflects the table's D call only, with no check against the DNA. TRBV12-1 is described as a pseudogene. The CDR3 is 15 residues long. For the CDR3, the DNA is TGTGCCAGCAGCTCGGACCCTAGCGGGTGCCACGAGCAGTACTTC. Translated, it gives CASSSDPSGCHEQYF.

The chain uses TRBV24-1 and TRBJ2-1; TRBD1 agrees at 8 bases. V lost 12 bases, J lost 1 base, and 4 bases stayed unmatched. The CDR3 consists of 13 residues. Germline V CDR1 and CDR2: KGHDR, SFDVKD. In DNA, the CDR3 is TGTGCCGTAACAGGGGGGTCCTACAATGAGCAGTTCTTC. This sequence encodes CAVTGGSYNEQFF.

This CDR3 reads CASSVLAGGLSGANVLTF. As DNA, the CDR3 is TGTGCCAGCAGTGTACTAGCGGGGGGACTCTCTGGGGCCAACGTCCTGACTTTC. This sequence joins TRBV6-4 and TRBJ2-6, with TRBD2 matching 12 bases. This CDR3 region has 18 residues. Germline V gene lookup returns CDR1 MRHNA and CDR2 SNTAGT. Unmatched junction bases numbered 4, after V lost 4 bases and J lost 0 bases.

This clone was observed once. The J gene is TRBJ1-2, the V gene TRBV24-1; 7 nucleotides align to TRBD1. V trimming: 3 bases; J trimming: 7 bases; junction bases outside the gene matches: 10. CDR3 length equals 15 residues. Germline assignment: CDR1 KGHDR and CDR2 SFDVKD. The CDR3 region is CATSDPGRQGAGYTF. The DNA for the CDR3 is TGTGCCACCAGTGATCCTGGGAGACAGGGCGCTGGCTACACCTTC.

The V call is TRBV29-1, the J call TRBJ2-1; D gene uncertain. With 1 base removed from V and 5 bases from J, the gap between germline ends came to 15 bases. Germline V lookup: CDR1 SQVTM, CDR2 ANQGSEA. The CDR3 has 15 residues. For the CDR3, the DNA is TGCAGCGTTGAAGGCGTCCGGGTATCGAACAATGAGCAGTTCTTC. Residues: CSVEGVRVSNNEQFF.

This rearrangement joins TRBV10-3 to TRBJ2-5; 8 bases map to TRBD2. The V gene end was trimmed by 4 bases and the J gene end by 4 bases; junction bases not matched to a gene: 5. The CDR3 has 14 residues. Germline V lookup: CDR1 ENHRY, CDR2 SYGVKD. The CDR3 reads CAISAGGSGETQYF. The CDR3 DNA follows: TGTGCCATCAGTGCGGGGGGGTCGGGAGAGACCCAGTACTTC.